The 25 T cell receptor beta chains below were found in one sample sequenced in a study of blood T cell repertoires in COVID-19. The data were produced by immunoSEQ multiplex PCR, yet TCRdb's version contains in-frame clones alone and is incomplete. The sample carries 270,000 or so clones, nearly 90% recorded once. The sequencing sample was made of peripheral blood. The receptors originated from a woman in her 40s who had recovered from COVID-19.

DNA of the CDR3: TGTGCCAGCAGTTTCCCTAGCGGAAAGGCTAACAATGAGCAGTTCTTC. This gives the protein CASSFPSGKANNEQFF. The V call is TRBV6-5, the J call TRBJ2-1; TRBD2 agrees at 7 bases. Germline trimming cut 4 bases from V and 5 bases from J; bases unmatched to any gene: 11. This CDR3 has 16 amino acids. Germline CDR1 reads MNHEY; CDR2 reads SVGAGI.

The J gene is TRBJ2-7, the V gene TRBV7-7; the D gene is possibly TRBD2 (6 bases). Germline V gene lookup returns CDR1 SSHAT and CDR2 FNYEAQ (reference sequence). The CDR3 spans 17 residues. Trimming removed 2 bases from V and 0 bases from J, with 17 bases in between. The CDR3 DNA follows: TGTGCCAGCAGCTTACGACTGGGGCGGGGCAACTCCTACGAGCAGTACGTC. This encodes CASSLRLGRGNSYEQYV.

V gene TRBV3-1 (or the pseudogene TRBV3-2) combines with J gene TRBJ2-5, with 10 bases that match TRBD1. The CDR3 extends over 16 amino acids. With V trimmed by 4 bases and J by 2 bases, 7 bases remained unmatched. CDR1 and CDR2 (germline): LGHDT, YNNKEL (reference sequence). Written as DNA, the CDR3 is TGTGCCAGCAGCCCTCTTCGGGACAGGGGTCAAGAGACCCAGTACTTC. Translating gives CASSPLRDRGQETQYF.

The chain combines TRBV5-4 with TRBJ2-5; tentatively, D is TRBD2 (6 bases). The germline V gene encodes CDR1 SGHNT and CDR2 YYREEE (reference sequence). The CDR3 consists of 14 residues. V was shortened by 4 bases and J by 5 bases, with 15 bases between the two germline ends. DNA for the CDR3: TGTGCCAGCAGCCAAAAGGAGGGGACGGAGACCCAGTACTTC. Translating it yields CASSQKEGTETQYF.

The rearrangement links TRBV6-5 to TRBJ2-7, with D perhaps TRBD1 (6 bases). The CDR3 runs 15 residues. Germline loops: CDR1 MNHEY, CDR2 SVGAGI. Trimming took 0 bases from V and 2 from J, leaving 11 bases between them. The chain's CDR3 is CASSYSGTFAYEQYF. CDR3 nucleotides: TGTGCCAGCAGTTACTCCGGGACATTCGCCTACGAGCAGTACTTC.

The chain links TRBV5-1 to TRBJ2-1; a weak D match, TRBD2 (6 bases). V was clipped by 4 bases and J by 0 bases, with 11 bases between them. Germline loops: CDR1 SGHRS, CDR2 YFSETQ. The CDR3 runs 15 residues. The CDR3 nucleotides are TGCGCCAGCAGCCCGGGGGATTTCTCCTACAATGAGCAGTTCTTC. Translation gives CASSPGDFSYNEQFF.

The chain carries TRBV5-1 and TRBJ1-2; 8 nucleotides agree with TRBD1. Germline-derived CDR1 and CDR2 are SGHRS and YFSETQ. V shed 4 bases, J shed 1 base, and the junction held 3 bases outside the gene matches. The CDR3 runs 14 residues. The CDR3 protein is CASSGGQGNYGYTF. The CDR3 DNA reads as TGCGCCAGCAGCGGAGGACAGGGTAACTATGGCTACACCTTC.

The sample holds one count of this clone. The chain uses TRBV6-1 and TRBJ2-7; 8 nucleotides align to TRBD2. The CDR3 runs 15 residues. Germline V CDR1 and CDR2: MNHNS, SASEGT. The junction had 6 bases not matched to a gene; V was cut back by 2 bases and J by 3 bases. The chain's CDR3 is CASSEMSSGSYEQYV. The CDR3 DNA reads as TGTGCCAGCAGTGAAATGTCCAGCGGGAGCTACGAGCAGTACGTC.

This chain joins TRBV2 and TRBJ2-3; TRBD2 is a possible D gene (6 bases). Trimming shortened V by 0 bases and J by 11 bases, and 12 bases separated the two germline ends. The CDR3 covers 13 residues. Germline lookup yields CDR1 SNHLY and CDR2 FYNNEI. The CDR3 sequence is CASSEAVGGMQYF. In nucleotides, the CDR3 is TGTGCCAGCAGTGAAGCGGTGGGGGGAATGCAGTATTTT. The full variable domain, its missing parts supplied by reference TRBV2 and TRBJ2-3, is EPEVTQTPSHQVTQMGQEVILRCVPISNHLYFYWYRQILGQKVEFLVSFYNNEISEKSEIFDDQFSVERPDGSNFTLKIRSTKLEDSAMYFCASSEAVGGMQYFGPGTRLTVL.

The chain has TRBV5-4 and TRBJ2-7, with D perhaps matching TRBD2 (6 bases). The CDR3 spans 15 residues. Trimming cost V 0 bases and J 6 bases, with 16 bases left between them. Per the germline V gene, CDR1 is SGHNT and CDR2 is YYREEE (reference sequence). CDR3 coding DNA: TGTGCCAGCAGCTTGGGGGGTCGGGGGTACGGCGAGCAGTACTTC. This codes for CASSLGGRGYGEQYF. Using reference TRBV5-4 and TRBJ2-7 for the parts outside the CDR3, the full variable domain is ETGVTQSPTHLIKTRGQQVTLRCSSQSGHNTVSWYQQALGQGPQFIFQYYREEENGRGNFPPRFSGLQFPNYSSELNVNALELDDSALYLCASSLGGRGYGEQYFGPGTRLTVT.

The rearrangement uses TRBV2 and TRBJ1-2; possible D gene TRBD1, 5 bases. Looked up from germline, CDR1 is SNHLY and CDR2 is FYNNEI. This CDR3 region has 13 residues. The V and J ends lost 1 base and 4 bases respectively, with 7 bases between them. CDR3 DNA: TGTGCCAGCAGTGAAGGACAGTTCTATGGCTACACCTTC. Residues: CASSEGQFYGYTF.

The chain couples TRBV7-3 to TRBJ2-2; tentative D call: TRBD1 (5 bases). The CDR3 covers 13 residues. V dropped 5 bases and J dropped 7 bases, with 11 bases sitting between them. Germline CDR1 reads SGHTA; CDR2 reads FQGTGA. Here the CDR3 DNA reads TGTGCCAGCAGCACTCAGGGCGGCGGGGAGCTGTTTTTT. Translation gives CASSTQGGGELFF.

The genes are TRBV5-5 and TRBJ2-7, with 7 nucleotides matching TRBD2. The trim removed 0 bases at V and 3 bases at J, leaving 3 bases unmatched. CDR1 is SGHKS, CDR2 YYEKEE, per germline (reference sequence). This CDR3 has 14 residues. Written as DNA, the CDR3 is TGTGCCAGCAGCTTGGCAAGCGGGGACTACGAGCAGTACTTC. Residues: CASSLASGDYEQYF.

The genes are TRBV7-9 and TRBJ1-1; 8 nucleotides agree with TRBD1. This CDR3 has 17 amino acids. V shed 5 bases, J shed 1 base, and the junction held 12 bases outside the gene matches. Germline CDR1 and CDR2: SEHNR and FQNEAQ (reference sequence). In DNA, the CDR3 is TGTGCCAGCAGCCCGGGCGCTTCCGGGACAGGGAACACTGAAGCTTTCTTT. This translates into CASSPGASGTGNTEAFF.

The V and J genes are TRBV7-2 and TRBJ1-5, with 8 bases matching TRBD1. The ends lost 5 bases at V and 5 bases at J; junction bases unmatched: 5. The CDR3 runs 14 residues. Germline CDR1 and CDR2: SGHTA and FQGNSA. For the CDR3, the DNA is TGTGCCAGCAGCATAGACAGGGGTTATCAGCCCCAGCATTTT. Its translation: CASSIDRGYQPQHF.

As regards this clone: The sample has other DNA sequences that encode this CDR3 too. The chain employs TRBV2 and TRBJ2-7; the match to TRBD1 covers 8 bases. CDR3 length: 12 amino acids. Per germline, CDR1 SNHLY and CDR2 FYNNEI. Germline trimming cut 6 bases from V and 4 bases from J; bases unmatched to any gene: 2. CDR3 sequence reads: CASSGQGYEQYF. CDR3 sequence (DNA): TGTGCCAGCAGCGGACAGGGTTACGAGCAGTACTTC.

The chain is built from TRBV19 and TRBJ1-1; D remains ambiguous. V lost 6 bases to trimming and J lost 2 bases, with 10 bases between them. Germline V CDR1 and CDR2: LNHDA, SQIVND (reference sequence). The CDR3 runs to 13 residues. The CDR3 loop is CASRVTANTEAFF. The CDR3 bases are TGTGCCAGTAGGGTTACAGCAAACACTGAAGCTTTCTTT.

The V gene is TRBV5-1, the J gene TRBJ2-3, with TRBD2 matching over 9 bases. This CDR3 region has 15 residues. Germline V gives CDR1 SGHRS, CDR2 YFSETQ. Unmatched junction bases numbered 4, after V lost 5 bases and J lost 0 bases. CDR3 nucleotide sequence: TGCGCCAGCAGTATAGCGGGGGTTAGCACAGATACGCAGTATTTT. The encoded protein is CASSIAGVSTDTQYF.

V and J are TRBV6-2 or TRBV6-3 and TRBJ1-2; 7 nucleotides match TRBD1. CDR1 and CDR2 (germline): MNHEY, SVGEGT. The V and J ends lost 5 bases and 4 bases, in that order; junction bases with no gene match: 4. The CDR3 covers 13 residues. The CDR3 sequence: CASSLQGSYGYTF. CDR3 nucleotide sequence: TGTGCCAGCAGTCTACAGGGGTCCTATGGCTACACCTTC.

The gene calls are TRBV29-1 and TRBJ1-1, with TRBD1 as a possible D gene (5 bases). CDR1 SQVTM and CDR2 ANQGSEA come from the germline V gene. The CDR3 runs to 11 residues. V dropped 6 bases and J dropped 7 bases, with 12 bases sitting between them. The CDR3 DNA reads TGCAGCGTCGCCATGGGGGGTGAAGCTTTCTTT. Protein: CSVAMGGEAFF.

The chain couples TRBV4-3 to TRBJ1-1, with TRBD1 identical over 12 bases. The V segment lost 3 bases and the J segment 5 bases; nucleotides outside the gene matches: 7. This CDR3 is built from 16 residues. Germline-derived CDR1 and CDR2 are LGHNA and YSLEER. CDR3 sequence: CASSQGTGGWGTEAFF. In nucleotides, the CDR3 is TGCGCCAGCAGCCAGGGGACAGGGGGCTGGGGTACTGAAGCTTTCTTT.

The CDR3 bases are TGTGCCAGCAGCCCCCGGGACAGGGGAGAGACCCAGTACTTC. Translating gives CASSPRDRGETQYF. The chain couples TRBV3-1 (or the pseudogene TRBV3-2) to TRBJ2-5, with 10 bases matching TRBD1. The CDR3 totals 14 residues. The germline V gene encodes CDR1 LGHDT and CDR2 YNNKEL (reference sequence). Trimming removed 4 bases from V and 4 bases from J; junction bases left unmatched: 3.

The rearrangement uses TRBV5-6 and TRBJ2-7, with D hard to call. The CDR3 is 13 amino acids. Trimming stripped 0 bases from V and 5 bases from J, with 9 bases between. The germline gives CDR1 SGHDT, CDR2 YYEEEE. This CDR3 reads CASSLGQVDEQYV. In DNA, the CDR3 is TGTGCCAGCAGCTTGGGACAAGTCGACGAGCAGTACGTC.

This chain uses TRBV28 with TRBJ2-5, with 10 bases identical to TRBD2. Per the germline V gene, CDR1 is MDHEN and CDR2 is SYDVKM. V trimming: 7 bases; J trimming: 7 bases; junction bases outside the gene matches: 6. This CDR3 has 13 residues. For the CDR3, the DNA is TGTGCCAGCACTCCGCCTAGCGGGGGGACCCAGTACTTC. Residues: CASTPPSGGTQYF. Based on the CDR3 plus reference TRBV28 and TRBJ2-5, the full variable domain is DVKVTQSSRYLVKRTGEKVFLECVQDMDHENMFWYRQDPGLGLRLIYFSYDVKMKEKGDIPEGYSVSREKKERFSLILESASTNQTSMYLCASTPPSGGTQYFGPGTRLLVL.

The genes are TRBV27 and TRBJ2-7; D not certain. This CDR3 has 15 amino acids. Germline values: CDR1 MNHEY, CDR2 SMNVEV (reference sequence). Trimming removed 0 bases at V and 1 base at J, with 10 bases between. Here the CDR3 DNA reads TGTGCCAGCAGTTTATCGGCTCAATTATCCTACGAGCAGTACTTC. As protein: CASSLSAQLSYEQYF.